The table lists the clone carrying this TCR beta chain with a few counts. This record belongs to a study of identical twins. The V gene's germline CDR1 is SGHRS and CDR2 YFSETQ. The CDR3 spans 16 residues. The V and J ends lost 4 bases and 3 bases, in that order; junction bases with no gene match: 9. TCRdb itself ran the 5' RACE reads through MiXCR, one entry per CDR3 protein. The table records approximately 600,000 distinct CDR3 sequences, roughly 7.2% of them present only once. Separately, the same data were catalogued under a study of yellow fever vaccine responses in identical twins.

The chain employs TRBV5-1 and TRBJ2-3; 9 bases are a match to TRBD1. This TCR came from a woman aged 18-29 years in good health. Sequencing was carried out using PBMCs. The chain's CDR3 is CASSPGTGKGTDTQYF. Here the CDR3 DNA reads TGCGCCAGCAGCCCCGGGACAGGGAAGGGGACAGATACGCAGTATTTT.